The source of this T cell receptor beta chain is a study of T cell changes during pregnancy in multiple sclerosis. This clone was counted once. Sequencing used immunoSEQ multiplex PCR; TCRdb keeps in-frame clones, though not all of them. The profile covers 35,000 to 45,000 clones, with 80% to 95% appearing a single time and 1.5% to 2% taken by the ten largest. This receptor was identified in a female donor in good health, enrolled as a control in a pregnancy study. Sequencing was performed on CD4+ T cells from peripheral blood mononuclear cells, taken after pregnancy.

CDR3 sequence: CASSVVSGLANEQYF. The CDR3 DNA is TGTGCCAGCAGCGTAGTCTCGGGACTAGCGAACGAGCAGTACTTC. V usage is TRBV7-8 and J usage is TRBJ2-7; 10 nucleotides line up with TRBD2. The CDR3 runs to 15 residues. Germline CDR1 reads SGHVS; CDR2 reads FQNEAQ. J was trimmed by 5 bases and V by 5 bases; bases with no gene match: 9.